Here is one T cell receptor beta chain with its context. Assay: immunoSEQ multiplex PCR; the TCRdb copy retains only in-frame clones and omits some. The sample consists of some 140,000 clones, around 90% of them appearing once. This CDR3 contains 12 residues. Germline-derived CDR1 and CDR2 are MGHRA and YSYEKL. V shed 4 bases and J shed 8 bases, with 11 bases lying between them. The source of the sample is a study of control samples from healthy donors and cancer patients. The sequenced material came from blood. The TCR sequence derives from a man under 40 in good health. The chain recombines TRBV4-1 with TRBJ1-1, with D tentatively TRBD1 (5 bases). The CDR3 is CASSPTGIEAFF. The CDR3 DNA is TGCGCCAGCAGCCCTACAGGTATAGAAGCTTTCTTT.